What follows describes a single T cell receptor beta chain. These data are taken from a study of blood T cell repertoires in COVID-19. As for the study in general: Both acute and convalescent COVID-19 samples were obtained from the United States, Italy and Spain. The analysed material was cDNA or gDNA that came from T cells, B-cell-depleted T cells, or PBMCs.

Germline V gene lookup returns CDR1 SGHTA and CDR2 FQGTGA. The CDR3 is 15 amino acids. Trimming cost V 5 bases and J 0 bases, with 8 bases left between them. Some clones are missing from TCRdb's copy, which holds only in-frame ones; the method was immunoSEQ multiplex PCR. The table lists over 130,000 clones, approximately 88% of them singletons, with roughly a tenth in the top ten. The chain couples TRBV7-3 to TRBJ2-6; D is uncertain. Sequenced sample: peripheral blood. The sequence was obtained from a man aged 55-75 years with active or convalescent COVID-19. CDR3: CASSLGFSGANVLTF. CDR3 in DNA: TGTGCCAGCAGCCTCGGGTTCTCTGGGGCCAACGTCCTGACTTTC.